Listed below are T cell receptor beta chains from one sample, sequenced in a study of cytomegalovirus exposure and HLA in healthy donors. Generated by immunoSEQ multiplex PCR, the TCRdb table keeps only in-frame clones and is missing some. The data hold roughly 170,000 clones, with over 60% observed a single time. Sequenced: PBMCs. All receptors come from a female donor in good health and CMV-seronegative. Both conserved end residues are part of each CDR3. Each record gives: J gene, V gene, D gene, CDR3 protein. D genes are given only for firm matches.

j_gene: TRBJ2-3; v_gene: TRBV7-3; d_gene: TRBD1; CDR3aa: CASSLRGGQGADTQYF
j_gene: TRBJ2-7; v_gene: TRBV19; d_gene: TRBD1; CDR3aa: CASAGTGVYEQYF
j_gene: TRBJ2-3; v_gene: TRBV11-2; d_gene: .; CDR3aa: CASSSVDGGRSSTDTQYF
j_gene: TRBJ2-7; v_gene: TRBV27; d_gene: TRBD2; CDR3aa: CASSSAGGPREQYF
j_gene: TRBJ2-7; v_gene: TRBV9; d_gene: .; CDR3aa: CASSVETGAYEQYF
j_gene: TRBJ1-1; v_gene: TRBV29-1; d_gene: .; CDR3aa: CSGSGLSNTEAFF
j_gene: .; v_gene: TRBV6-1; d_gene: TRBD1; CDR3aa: CASSVRTGTYEQYF
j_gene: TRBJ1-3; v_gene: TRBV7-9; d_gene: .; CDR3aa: CASSPPPLPSSGNTIYF
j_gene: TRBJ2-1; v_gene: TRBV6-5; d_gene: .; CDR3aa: CATREGLDKQFF
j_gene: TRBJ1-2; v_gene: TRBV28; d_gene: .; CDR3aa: CASSADSTYGYTF
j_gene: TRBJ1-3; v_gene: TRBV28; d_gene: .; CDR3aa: CASKESSGNTIYF
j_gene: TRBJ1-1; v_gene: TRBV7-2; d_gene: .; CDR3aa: CASSRTSDTEAFF
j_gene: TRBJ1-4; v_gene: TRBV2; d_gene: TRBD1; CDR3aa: CASRGGTGSGKLFF
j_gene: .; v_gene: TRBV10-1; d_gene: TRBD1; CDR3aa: CASSPTGETYEQYF
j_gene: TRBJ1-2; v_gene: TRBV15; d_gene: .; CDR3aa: CATSRGQNYGYTF
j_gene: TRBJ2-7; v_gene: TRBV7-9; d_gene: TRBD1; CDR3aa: CASRRQGDDEQYF
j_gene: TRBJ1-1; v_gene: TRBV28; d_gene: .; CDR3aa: CASSSGVGVLEAFF
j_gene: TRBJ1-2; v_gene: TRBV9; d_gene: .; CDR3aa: CASRYTGNYGYTF
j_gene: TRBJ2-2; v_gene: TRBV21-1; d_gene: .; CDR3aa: CASPGTGFRNTGELFF
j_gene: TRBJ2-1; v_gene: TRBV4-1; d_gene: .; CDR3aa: CASSHSVSSLGNEQFF
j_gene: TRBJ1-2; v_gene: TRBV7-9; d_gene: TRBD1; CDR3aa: CASSPPGTGYGYTF
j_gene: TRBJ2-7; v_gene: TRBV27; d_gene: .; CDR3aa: CASSFEGGSYEQYF
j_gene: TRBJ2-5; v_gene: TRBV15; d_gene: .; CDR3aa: CATSRVNPQETQYF
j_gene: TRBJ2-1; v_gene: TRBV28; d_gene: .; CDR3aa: CASSLRRYGGSYNEQFF
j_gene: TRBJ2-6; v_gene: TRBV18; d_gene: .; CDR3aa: CASSLFVSGANVLTF
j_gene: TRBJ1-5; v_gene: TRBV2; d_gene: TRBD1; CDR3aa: CASGQGRNQPQHF
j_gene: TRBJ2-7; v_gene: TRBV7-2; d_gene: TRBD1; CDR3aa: CASSLQGASYEQYF
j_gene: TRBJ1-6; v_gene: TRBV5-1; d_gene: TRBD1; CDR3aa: CASSRGQGAYSPLHF
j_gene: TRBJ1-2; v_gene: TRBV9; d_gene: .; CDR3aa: CASSVASVYGYTF
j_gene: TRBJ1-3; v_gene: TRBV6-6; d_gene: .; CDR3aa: CASIRDPRVPGNTIYF
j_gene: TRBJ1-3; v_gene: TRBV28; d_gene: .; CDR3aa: CASSRRGSGSGNTIYF
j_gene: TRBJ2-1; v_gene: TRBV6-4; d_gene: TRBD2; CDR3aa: CASSEISGRAREQFF
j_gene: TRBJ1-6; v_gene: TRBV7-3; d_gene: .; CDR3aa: CASSLVGGGSPLHF
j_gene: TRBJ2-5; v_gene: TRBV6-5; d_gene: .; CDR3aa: CASSLKGRETQYF
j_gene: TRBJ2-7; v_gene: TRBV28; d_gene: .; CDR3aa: CASSNPGTPIAEKYF
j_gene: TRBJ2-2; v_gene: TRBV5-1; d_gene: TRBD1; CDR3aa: CASSLVWDRRTGELFF
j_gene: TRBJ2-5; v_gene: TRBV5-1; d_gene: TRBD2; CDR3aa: CASSASGGRGETQYF
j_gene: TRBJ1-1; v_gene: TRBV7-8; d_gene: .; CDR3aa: CASSLGGLGVDTEAFF
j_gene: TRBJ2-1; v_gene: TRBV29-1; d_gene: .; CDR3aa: CSVADDSYNEQFF
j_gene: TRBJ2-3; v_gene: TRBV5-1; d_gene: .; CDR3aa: CASSLGDSNTDTQYF
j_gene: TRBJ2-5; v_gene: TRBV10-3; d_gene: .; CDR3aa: CAISDRETQYF
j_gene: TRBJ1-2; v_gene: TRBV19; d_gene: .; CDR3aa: CASNQGFIGYTF
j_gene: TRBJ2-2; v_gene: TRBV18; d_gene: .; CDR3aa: CASSPIQNTGELFF
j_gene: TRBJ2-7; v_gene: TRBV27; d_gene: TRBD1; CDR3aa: CASSLTGGTYEQYF
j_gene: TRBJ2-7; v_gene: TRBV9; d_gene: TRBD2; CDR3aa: CASSPGTSGLHYEQYF
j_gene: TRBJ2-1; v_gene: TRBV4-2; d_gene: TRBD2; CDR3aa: CASSPGLADSYNEQFF
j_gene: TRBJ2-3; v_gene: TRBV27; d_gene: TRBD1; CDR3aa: CASSNGQGGDTQYF